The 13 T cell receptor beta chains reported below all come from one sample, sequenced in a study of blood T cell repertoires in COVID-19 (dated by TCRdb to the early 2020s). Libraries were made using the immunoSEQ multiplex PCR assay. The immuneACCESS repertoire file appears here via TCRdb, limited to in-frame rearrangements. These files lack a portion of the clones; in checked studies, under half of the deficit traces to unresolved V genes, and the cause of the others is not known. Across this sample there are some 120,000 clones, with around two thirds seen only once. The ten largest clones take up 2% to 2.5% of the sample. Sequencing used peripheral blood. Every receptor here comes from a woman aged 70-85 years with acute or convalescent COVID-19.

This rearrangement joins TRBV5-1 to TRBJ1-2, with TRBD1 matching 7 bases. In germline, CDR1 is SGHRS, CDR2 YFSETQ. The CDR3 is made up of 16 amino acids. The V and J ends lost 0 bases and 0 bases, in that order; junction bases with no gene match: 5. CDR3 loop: CASSLGDRIANYGYTF. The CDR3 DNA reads TGCGCCAGCAGCTTGGGGGACAGAATAGCTAACTATGGCTACACCTTC.

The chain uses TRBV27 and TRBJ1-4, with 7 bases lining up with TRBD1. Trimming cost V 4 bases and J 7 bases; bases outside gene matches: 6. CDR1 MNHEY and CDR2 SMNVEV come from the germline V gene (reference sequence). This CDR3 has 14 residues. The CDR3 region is CASSSQGTAEKLFF. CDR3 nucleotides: TGTGCCAGCAGTTCTCAGGGGACAGCTGAAAAACTGTTTTTT.

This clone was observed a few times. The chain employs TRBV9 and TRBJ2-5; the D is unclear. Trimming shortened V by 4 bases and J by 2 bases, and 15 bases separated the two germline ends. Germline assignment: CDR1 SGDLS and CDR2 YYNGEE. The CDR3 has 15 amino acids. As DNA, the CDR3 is TGTGCCAGCAGCCCCGACGGAGCGTTACAAGAGACCCAGTACTTC. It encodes CASSPDGALQETQYF.

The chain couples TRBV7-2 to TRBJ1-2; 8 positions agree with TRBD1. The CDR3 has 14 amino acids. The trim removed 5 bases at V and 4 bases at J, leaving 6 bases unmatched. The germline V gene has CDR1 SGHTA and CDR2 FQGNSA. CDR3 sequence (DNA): TGTGCCAGCAGCCAGGACAGGGATATCTATGGCTACACCTTC. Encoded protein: CASSQDRDIYGYTF.

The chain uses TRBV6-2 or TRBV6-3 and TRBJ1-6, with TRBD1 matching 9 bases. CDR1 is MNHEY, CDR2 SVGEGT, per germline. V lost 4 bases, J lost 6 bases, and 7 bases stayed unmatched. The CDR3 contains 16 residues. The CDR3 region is CASSSPKQGANSPLHF. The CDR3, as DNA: TGTGCCAGCAGTTCCCCCAAACAGGGGGCTAATTCACCCCTCCACTTT.

The CDR3 here is CATSDWSGQYF. CDR3 DNA: TGTGCCACCAGTGATTGGAGCGGACAGTATTTT. This rearrangement joins TRBV24-1 to TRBJ2-3; D may be TRBD2 (5 bases). Trimming took off 2 bases at V and 12 bases at J, with 8 bases between the two ends. The CDR3 sequence is 11 residues long. Germline CDR1 is KGHDR and CDR2 is SFDVKD.

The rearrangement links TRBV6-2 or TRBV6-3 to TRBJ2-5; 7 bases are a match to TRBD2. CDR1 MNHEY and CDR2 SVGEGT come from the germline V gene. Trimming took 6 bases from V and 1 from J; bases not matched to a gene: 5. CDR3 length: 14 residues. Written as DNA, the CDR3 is TGTGCCAGCAGCCCGCCGGGGGGCCAAGAGACCCAGTACTTC. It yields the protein CASSPPGGQETQYF.

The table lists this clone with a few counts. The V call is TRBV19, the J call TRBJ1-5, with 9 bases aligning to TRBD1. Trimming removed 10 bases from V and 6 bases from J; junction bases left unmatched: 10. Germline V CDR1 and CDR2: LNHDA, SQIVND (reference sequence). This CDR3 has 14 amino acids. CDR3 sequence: CATAGGTGSQPQHF. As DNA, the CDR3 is TGTGCCACAGCCGGGGGGACAGGGTCTCAGCCCCAGCATTTT.

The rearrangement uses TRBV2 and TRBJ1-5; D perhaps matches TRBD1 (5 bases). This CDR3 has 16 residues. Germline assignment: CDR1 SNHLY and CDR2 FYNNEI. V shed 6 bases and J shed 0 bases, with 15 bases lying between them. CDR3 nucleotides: TGTGCCAGCAGGGGACTTTTGGGGAATAGCAATCAGCCCCAGCATTTT. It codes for CASRGLLGNSNQPQHF.

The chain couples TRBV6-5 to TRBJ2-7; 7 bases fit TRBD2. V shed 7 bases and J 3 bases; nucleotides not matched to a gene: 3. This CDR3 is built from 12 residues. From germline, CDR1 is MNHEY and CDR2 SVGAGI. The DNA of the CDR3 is TGTGCCAGCATGTTAGCGGGCTACGAGCAGTACTTC. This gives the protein CASMLAGYEQYF.

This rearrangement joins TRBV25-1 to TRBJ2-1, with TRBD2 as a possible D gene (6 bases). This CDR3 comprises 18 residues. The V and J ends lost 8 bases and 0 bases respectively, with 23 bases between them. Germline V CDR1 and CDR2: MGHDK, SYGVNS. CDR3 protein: CASAGGRITQSSYNEQFF. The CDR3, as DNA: TGTGCCAGCGCCGGGGGACGGATCACTCAAAGCTCCTACAATGAGCAGTTCTTC.

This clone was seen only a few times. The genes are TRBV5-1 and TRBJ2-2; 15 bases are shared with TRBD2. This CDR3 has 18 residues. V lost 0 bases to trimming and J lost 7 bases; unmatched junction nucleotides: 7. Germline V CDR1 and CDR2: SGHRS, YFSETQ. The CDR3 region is CASSLGTSGRAGVGELFF. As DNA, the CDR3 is TGCGCCAGCAGCTTGGGGACTAGCGGGAGGGCCGGCGTCGGGGAGCTGTTTTTT.

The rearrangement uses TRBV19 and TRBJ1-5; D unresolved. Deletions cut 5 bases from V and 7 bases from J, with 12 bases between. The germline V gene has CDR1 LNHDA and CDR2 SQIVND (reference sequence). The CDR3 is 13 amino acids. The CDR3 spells CASSDTFEQPQHF. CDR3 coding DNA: TGTGCCAGTAGTGACACCTTCGAACAGCCCCAGCATTTT.